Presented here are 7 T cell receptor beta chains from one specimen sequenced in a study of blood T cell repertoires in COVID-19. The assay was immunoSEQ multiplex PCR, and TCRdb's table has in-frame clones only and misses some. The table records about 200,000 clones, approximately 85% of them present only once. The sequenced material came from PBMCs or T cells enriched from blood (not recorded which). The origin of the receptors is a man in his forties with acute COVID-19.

CDR3 region: CASSLEVPYRDGYTF. CDR3 coding DNA: TGTGCCAGCAGCTTAGAGGTCCCTTACAGAGATGGCTACACCTTC. The V call is TRBV7-9, the J call TRBJ1-2; D gene uncertain. This CDR3 has 15 residues. Germline loops: CDR1 SEHNR, CDR2 FQNEAQ (reference sequence). V dropped 1 base and J dropped 6 bases, with 15 bases sitting between them.

The CDR3 DNA follows: TGCGCCAGCAGCGACGGACTCTACAATGAGCAGTTCTTC. Protein: CASSDGLYNEQFF. The chain joins TRBV5-1 to TRBJ2-1, with a weak D call TRBD2 (5 bases). CDR3 length: 13 amino acids. Germline CDR1 is SGHRS and CDR2 is YFSETQ. V lost 4 bases, J lost 3 bases, and 8 bases lay in between.

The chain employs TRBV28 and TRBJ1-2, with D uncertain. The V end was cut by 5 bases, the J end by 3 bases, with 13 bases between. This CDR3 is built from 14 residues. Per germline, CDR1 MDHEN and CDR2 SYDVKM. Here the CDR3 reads CASSLALGYYGYTF. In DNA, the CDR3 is TGTGCCAGCAGTCTAGCTTTGGGTTACTATGGCTACACCTTC.

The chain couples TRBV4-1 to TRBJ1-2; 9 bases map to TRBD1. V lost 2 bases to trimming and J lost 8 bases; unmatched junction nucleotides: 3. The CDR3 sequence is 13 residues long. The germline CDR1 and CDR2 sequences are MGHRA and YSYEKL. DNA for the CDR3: TGCGCCAGCAGCCAACGGACAGGGGCGGGCTACACCTTC. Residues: CASSQRTGAGYTF.

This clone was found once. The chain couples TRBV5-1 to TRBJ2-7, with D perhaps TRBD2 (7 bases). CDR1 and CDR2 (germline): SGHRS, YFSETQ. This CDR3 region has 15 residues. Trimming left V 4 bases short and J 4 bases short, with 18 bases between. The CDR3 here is CASSRGAGVAYEQYF. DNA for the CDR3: TGCGCCAGCAGCCGGGGGGCGGGAGTCGCGTACGAGCAGTACTTC.

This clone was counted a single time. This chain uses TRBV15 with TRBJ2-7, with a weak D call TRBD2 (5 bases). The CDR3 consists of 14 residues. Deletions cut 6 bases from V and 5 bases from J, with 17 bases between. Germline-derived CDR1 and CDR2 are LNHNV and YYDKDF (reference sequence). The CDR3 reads CATSTTREVHEQYF. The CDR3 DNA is TGTGCCACCAGTACTACTAGAGAGGTCCACGAGCAGTACTTC.

The CDR3 DNA sequence: TGTGCCAGCAGCCCGGAGGACACTGAAGCTTTCTTT. Translation: CASSPEDTEAFF. J is TRBJ1-1 and V is TRBV3-1 (or the pseudogene TRBV3-2); no firm D call. There are 12 residues in the CDR3. V lost 4 bases, J lost 3 bases, and 6 bases lay in between. Germline lookup yields CDR1 LGHDT and CDR2 YNNKEL (reference sequence).